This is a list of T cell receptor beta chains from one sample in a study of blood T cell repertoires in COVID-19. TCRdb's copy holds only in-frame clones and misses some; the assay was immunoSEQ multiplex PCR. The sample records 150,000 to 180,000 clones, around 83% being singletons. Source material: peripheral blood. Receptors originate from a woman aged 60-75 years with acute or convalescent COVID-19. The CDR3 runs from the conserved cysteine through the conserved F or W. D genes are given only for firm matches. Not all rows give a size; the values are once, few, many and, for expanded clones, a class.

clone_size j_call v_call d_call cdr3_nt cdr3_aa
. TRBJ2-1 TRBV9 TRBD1 TGTGCCAGCAGCGCGACAGGGTTGGGGAATGAGCAGTTCTTC CASSATGLGNEQFF
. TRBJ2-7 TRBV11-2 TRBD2 TGTGCCAGCAGCACAAGCGGGGGGGCCGAAGAGCAGTACTTC CASSTSGGAEEQYF
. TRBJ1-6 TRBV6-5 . TGTGCCACCCAGGACAGTTATAATTCACCCCTCCACTTT CATQDSYNSPLHF
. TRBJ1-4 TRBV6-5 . TGTGCCAGCAGTTACTCAAGGACAGCCGACACTAAACTGTTTTTT CASSYSRTADTKLFF
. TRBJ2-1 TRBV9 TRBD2 TGTGCCAGCAGCGTAGGAAAGGGACTAGCGGGGGGTGGGCAGTTCTTC CASSVGKGLAGGGQFF
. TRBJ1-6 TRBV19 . TGTGCCAGTAGTCCTCCCCGTATTTCACCCCTCCACTTT CASSPPRISPLHF
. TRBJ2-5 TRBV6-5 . TGTGCCAGCAGCCAACAGGGTGGTGGAGAGACCCAGTACTTC CASSQQGGGETQYF
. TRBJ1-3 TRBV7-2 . TGTGCCAGCAGCTTAGCGACAGGCAGCGCCGGAAACACCATATATTTT CASSLATGSAGNTIYF
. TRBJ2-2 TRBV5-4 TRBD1 TGTGCCAGCAGCCCCCCGGGACAGGGTTTCACCGGGGAGCTGTTTTTT CASSPPGQGFTGELFF
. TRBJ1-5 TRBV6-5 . TGTGCCAGCAGTTACTCGTCCTATAGCAATCAGCCCCAGCATTTT CASSYSSYSNQPQHF
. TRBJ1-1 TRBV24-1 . TGTGCCACCAGTGATCCGGGCCCGAGAGGCGGGACTTTCTTT CATSDPGPRGGTFF
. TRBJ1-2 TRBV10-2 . TGCGCCAGCAGGGACAATCGGAACTATGGCTACACCTTC CASRDNRNYGYTF
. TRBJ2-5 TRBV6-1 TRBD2 TGTGCCAGCAGTGAAGGGTTCGTACAAGCGGGGCAAGAGACCCAGTACTTC CASSEGFVQAGQETQYF
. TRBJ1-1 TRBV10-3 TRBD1 TGTGCCATCAGCACCAGGGGGTCGAACACTGAAGCTTTCTTT CAISTRGSNTEAFF
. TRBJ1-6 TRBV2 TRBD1 TGTGCCAGCAGTGAGCGACAGGGGACTAATTCACCCCTCCACTTT CASSERQGTNSPLHF
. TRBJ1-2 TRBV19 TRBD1 TGTGCCAGTAGTACCCCCTCAGGGGGCGGTCGGGACTATGGCTACACCTTC CASSTPSGGGRDYGYTF
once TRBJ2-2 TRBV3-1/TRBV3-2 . TGTGCCAGCAGCCAAGCGTGGGGAATAGGAGGAACCGGGGAGCTGTTTTTT CASSQAWGIGGTGELFF
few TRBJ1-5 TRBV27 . TGTGCCAGCAGTTTGAAGACAGGACGTCAGCCCCAGCATTTT CASSLKTGRQPQHF
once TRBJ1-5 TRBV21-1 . TGTGCCAGCTTAAAAGGTTTCGAACAGAACTTCAATCAGCCCCAGCATTTT CASLKGFEQNFNQPQHF
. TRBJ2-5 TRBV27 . TGTGCCAGCAGCGGGACATACCAAGAGACCCAGTACTTC CASSGTYQETQYF
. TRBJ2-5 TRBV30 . TGTGCCTGGAGTCCTGGGGCTCAAGAGACCCAGTACTTC CAWSPGAQETQYF
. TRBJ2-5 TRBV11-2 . TGTGCCAGCAGCTTAGTTCCCCCGGGAGCGGGAGAGACCCAGTACTTC CASSLVPPGAGETQYF
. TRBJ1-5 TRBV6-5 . TGTGCCAGCAGTAACACCCGCAATCAGCCCCAGCATTTT CASSNTRNQPQHF
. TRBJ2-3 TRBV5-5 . TGTGCCAGCAGCTTGTTACAGGGAGCTAGCACAGATACGCAGTATTTT CASSLLQGASTDTQYF
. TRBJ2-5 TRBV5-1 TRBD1 TGCGCCAGCAGCAACGTACAGGGGTACCAAGAGACCCAGTACTTC CASSNVQGYQETQYF
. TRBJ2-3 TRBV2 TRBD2 TGTGCCAGAGCGATGGCGGGAGCCACAGATACGCAGTATTTT CARAMAGATDTQYF
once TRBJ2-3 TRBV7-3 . TGTGCCAGCAGCTTAAGTTCGGGTACAGATACGCAGTATTTT CASSLSSGTDTQYF
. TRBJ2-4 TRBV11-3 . TGTGCCAGCAGCTTAGGGCAGGGGAACATTCAGTACTTC CASSLGQGNIQYF
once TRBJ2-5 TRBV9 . TGTGCCAGCTCTAAAAATACTTTCCCCCTAGAGACCCAGTACTTC CASSKNTFPLETQYF
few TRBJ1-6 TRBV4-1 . TGCGCCAGCAGGGGCCCTGAAAATTCACCCCTCCACTTT CASRGPENSPLHF
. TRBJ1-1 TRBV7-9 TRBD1 TGTGCCAGCAGCCGGACAGGCAAGAACACTGAAGCTTTCTTT CASSRTGKNTEAFF
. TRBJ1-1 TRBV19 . TGTGCCAGTACTTATCTGGCAGGGTCCAGGAACACTGAAGCTTTCTTT CASTYLAGSRNTEAFF
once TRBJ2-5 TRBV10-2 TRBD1 TGCGCCAGCAGTGGCCCGGGACAGGGGAAAGAGACCCAGTACTTC CASSGPGQGKETQYF
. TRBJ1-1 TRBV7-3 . TGTGCCAGCAGCTCTAACCTGAACACTGAAGCTTTCTTT CASSSNLNTEAFF
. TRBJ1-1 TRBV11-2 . TGTGCCAGCAGCTTAGGCAGTGGGAACACTGAAGCTTTCTTT CASSLGSGNTEAFF
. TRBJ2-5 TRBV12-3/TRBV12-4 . TGTGCCAGCAGTCCCCCCGGGATTGAGACCCAGTACTTC CASSPPGIETQYF
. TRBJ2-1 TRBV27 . TGTGCCAGCAGTTTATTTACAGGTTACTACAATGAGCAGTTCTTC CASSLFTGYYNEQFF
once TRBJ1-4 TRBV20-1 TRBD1 TGCAGTGCTAGTCGACAGGGGCTTATATATGAAAAACTGTTTTTT CSASRQGLIYEKLFF
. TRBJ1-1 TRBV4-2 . TGTGCCAGCAGTCTACGCCGCGGGGGGAACACTGAAGCTTTCTTT CASSLRRGGNTEAFF
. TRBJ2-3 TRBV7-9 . TGTGCCAGCAGCTTACACTCTGCCGATACGCAGTATTTT CASSLHSADTQYF
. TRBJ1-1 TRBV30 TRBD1 TGTGCCTGGAACAGGGGGCTGAACACTGAAGCTTTCTTT CAWNRGLNTEAFF
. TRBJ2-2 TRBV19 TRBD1 TGTGCCAGTAGGCCCATCCCGGGACAGGGGGGCACCGGGGAGCTGTTTTTT CASRPIPGQGGTGELFF
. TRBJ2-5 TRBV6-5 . TGTGCCAGCAGTCTAGTACGGGGGAAACAAGAGACCCAGTACTTC CASSLVRGKQETQYF
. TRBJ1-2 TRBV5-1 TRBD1 TGCGCCAGCAGCTTTTCACAGGGGCAGTATGGCTACACCTTC CASSFSQGQYGYTF
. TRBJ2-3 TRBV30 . TGTGCCTGGAGGAAACTAGTTTGGGACACAGATACGCAGTATTTT CAWRKLVWDTDTQYF